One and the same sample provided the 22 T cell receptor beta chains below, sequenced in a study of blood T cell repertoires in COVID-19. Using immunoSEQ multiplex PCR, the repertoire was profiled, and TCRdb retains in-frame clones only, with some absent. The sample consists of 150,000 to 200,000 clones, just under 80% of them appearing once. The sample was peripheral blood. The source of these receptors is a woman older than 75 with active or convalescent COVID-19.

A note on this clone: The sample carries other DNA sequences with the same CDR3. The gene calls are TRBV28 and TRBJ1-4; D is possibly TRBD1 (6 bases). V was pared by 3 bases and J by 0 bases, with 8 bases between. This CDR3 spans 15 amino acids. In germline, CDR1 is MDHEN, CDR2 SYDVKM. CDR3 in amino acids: CASSLTGATNEKLFF. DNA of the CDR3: TGTGCCAGCAGTTTGACAGGAGCAACTAATGAAAAACTGTTTTTT. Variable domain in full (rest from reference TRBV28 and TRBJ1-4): DVKVTQSSRYLVKRTGEKVFLECVQDMDHENMFWYRQDPGLGLRLIYFSYDVKMKEKGDIPEGYSVSREKKERFSLILESASTNQTSMYLCASSLTGATNEKLFFGSGTQLSVL.

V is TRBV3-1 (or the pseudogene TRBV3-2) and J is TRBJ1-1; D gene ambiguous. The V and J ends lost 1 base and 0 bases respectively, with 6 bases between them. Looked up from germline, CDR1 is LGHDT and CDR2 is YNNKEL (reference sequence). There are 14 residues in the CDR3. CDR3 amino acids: CASSQVIMNTEAFF. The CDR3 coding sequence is TGTGCCAGCAGCCAAGTCATCATGAACACTGAAGCTTTCTTT.

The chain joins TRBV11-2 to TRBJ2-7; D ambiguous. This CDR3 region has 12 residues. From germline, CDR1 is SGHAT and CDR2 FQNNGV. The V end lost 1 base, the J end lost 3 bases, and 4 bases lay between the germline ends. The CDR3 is CASSLAGYEQYF. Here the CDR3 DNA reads TGTGCCAGCAGCTTAGCCGGCTACGAGCAGTACTTC. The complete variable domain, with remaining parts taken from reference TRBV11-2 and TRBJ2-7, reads EAGVAQSPRYKIIEKRQSVAFWCNPISGHATLYWYQQILGQGPKLLIQFQNNGVVDDSQLPKDRFSAERLKGVDSTLKIQPAKLEDSAVYLCASSLAGYEQYFGPGTRLTVT.

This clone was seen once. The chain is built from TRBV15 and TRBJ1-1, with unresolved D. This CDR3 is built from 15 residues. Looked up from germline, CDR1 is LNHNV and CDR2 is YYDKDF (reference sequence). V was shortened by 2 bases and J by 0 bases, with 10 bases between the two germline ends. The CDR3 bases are TGTGCCACCAGCAGACCAAGTGAGATGAACACTGAAGCTTTCTTT. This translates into CATSRPSEMNTEAFF.

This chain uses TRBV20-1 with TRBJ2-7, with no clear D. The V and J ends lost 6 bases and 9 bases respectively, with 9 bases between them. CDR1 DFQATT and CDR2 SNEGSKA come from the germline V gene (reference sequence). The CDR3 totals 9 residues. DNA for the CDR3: TGCAGTGCGCTATCTGGGCAGTACTTC. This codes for CSALSGQYF.

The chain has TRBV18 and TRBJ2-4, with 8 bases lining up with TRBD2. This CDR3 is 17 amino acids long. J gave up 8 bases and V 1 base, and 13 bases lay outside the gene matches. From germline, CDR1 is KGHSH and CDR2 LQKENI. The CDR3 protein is CASSPRRTSLTGDIQYF. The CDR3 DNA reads TGTGCCAGCTCACCACGCCGGACTAGCCTGACTGGAGACATTCAGTACTTC.

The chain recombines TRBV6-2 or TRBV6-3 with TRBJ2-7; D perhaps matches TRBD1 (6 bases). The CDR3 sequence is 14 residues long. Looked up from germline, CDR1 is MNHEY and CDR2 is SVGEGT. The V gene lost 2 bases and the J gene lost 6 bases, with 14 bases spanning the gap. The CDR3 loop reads CASSYNRDRREQYF. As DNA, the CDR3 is TGTGCCAGCAGTTACAACAGGGACCGTCGCGAGCAGTACTTC.

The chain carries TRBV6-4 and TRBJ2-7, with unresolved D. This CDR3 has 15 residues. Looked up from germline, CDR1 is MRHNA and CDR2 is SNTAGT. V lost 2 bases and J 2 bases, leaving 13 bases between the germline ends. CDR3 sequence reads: CASSDPPRNPYEQYF. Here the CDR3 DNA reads TGTGCCAGCAGTGACCCCCCGAGAAACCCCTACGAGCAGTACTTC.

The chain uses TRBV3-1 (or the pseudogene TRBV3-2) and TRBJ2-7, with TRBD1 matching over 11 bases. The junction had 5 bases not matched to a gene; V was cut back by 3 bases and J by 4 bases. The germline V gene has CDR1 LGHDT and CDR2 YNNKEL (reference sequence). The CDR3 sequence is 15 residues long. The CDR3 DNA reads TGTGCCAGCAGCCACCGGACAGGGGGCGGATACGAGCAGTACTTC. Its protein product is CASSHRTGGGYEQYF.

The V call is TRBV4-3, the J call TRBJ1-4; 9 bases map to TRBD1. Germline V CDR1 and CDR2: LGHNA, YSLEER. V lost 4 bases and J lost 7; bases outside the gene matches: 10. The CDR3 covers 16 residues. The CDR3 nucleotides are TGCGCCAGCAGCCCTGGGACAGGGCGGCTATCTGAAAAACTGTTTTTT. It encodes CASSPGTGRLSEKLFF.

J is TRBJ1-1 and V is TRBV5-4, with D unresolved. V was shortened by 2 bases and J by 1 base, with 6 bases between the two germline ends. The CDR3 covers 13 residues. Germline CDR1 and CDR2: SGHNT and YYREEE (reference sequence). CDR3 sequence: CASSLAQNTEAFF. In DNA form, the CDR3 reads TGTGCCAGCAGCTTAGCCCAGAACACTGAAGCTTTCTTT. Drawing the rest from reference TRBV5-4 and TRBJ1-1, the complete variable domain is ETGVTQSPTHLIKTRGQQVTLRCSSQSGHNTVSWYQQALGQGPQFIFQYYREEENGRGNFPPRFSGLQFPNYSSELNVNALELDDSALYLCASSLAQNTEAFFGQGTRLTVV.

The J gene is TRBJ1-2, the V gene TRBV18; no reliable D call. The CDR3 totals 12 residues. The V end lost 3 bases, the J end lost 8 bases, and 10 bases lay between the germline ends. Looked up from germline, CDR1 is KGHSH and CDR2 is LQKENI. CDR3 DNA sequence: TGTGCCAGCTCACCGGCCCAGAGGGGCTACACCTTC. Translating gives CASSPAQRGYTF.

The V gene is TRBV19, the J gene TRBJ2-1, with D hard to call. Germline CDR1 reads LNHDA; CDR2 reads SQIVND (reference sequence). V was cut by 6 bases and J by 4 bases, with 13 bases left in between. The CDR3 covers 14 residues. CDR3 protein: CASSLRLGYNEQFF. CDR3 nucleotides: TGTGCCAGTAGCCTGAGACTGGGTTACAATGAGCAGTTCTTC. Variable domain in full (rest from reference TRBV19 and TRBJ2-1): DGGITQSPKYLFRKEGQNVTLSCEQNLNHDAMYWYRQDPGQGLRLIYYSQIVNDFQKGDIAEGYSVSREKKESFPLTVTSAQKNPTAFYLCASSLRLGYNEQFFGPGTRLTVL.

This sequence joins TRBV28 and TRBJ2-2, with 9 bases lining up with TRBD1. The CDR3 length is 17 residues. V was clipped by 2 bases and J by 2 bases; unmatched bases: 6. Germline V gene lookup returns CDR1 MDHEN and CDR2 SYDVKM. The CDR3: CASSLKGTGTNTGELFF. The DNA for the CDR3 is TGTGCCAGCAGTTTAAAGGGGACAGGGACAAACACCGGGGAGCTGTTTTTT.

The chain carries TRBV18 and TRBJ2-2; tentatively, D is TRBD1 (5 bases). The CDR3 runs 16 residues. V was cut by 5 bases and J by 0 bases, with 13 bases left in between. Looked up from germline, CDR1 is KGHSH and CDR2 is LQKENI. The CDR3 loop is CASSTRQLANTGELFF. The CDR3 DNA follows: TGTGCCAGCTCAACGAGACAGCTAGCGAACACCGGGGAGCTGTTTTTT.

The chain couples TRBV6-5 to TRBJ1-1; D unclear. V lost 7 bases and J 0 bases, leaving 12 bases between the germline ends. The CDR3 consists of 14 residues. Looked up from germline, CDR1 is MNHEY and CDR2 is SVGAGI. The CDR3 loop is CASTASVLNTEAFF. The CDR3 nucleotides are TGTGCCAGCACCGCCAGCGTTTTGAACACTGAAGCTTTCTTT.

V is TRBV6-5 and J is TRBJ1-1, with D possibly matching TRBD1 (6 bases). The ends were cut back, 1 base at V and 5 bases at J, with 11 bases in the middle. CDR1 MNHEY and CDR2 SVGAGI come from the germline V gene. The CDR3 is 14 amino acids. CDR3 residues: CASSYFRGGTEAFF. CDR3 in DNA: TGTGCCAGCAGTTACTTCAGGGGTGGGACTGAAGCTTTCTTT.

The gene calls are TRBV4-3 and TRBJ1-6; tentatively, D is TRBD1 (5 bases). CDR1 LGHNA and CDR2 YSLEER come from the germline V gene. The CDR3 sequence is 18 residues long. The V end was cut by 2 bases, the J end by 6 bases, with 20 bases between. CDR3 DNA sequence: TGCGCCAGCAGCCAACTACCGGGGGGGGGTCACGGTAATTCACCCCTCCACTTT. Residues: CASSQLPGGGHGNSPLHF.

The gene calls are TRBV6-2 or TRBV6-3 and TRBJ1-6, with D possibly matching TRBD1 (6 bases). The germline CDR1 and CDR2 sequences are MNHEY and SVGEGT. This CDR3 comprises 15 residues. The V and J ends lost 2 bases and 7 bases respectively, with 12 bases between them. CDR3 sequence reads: CASSYQGYWNSPLHF. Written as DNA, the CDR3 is TGTGCCAGCAGTTACCAGGGGTATTGGAATTCACCCCTCCACTTT.

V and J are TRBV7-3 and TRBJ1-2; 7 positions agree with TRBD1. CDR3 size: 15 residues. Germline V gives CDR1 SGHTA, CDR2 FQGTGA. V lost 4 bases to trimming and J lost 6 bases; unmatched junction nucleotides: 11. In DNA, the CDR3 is TGTGCCAGCAGCTCCTTTCCCGGGACAGCGGATGGCTACACCTTC. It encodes CASSSFPGTADGYTF.

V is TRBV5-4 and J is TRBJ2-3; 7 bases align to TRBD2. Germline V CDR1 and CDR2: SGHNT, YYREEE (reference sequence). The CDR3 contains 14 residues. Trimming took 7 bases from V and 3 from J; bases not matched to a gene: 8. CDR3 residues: CASVGRGDTDTQYF. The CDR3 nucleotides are TGTGCCAGCGTCGGTCGGGGGGATACAGATACGCAGTATTTT.

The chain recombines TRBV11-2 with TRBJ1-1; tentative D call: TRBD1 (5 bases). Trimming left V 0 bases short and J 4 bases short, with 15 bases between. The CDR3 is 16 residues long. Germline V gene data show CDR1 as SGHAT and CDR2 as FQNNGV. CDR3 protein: CASSLDSAGYATEAFF. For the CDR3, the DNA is TGTGCCAGCAGCTTAGATTCAGCAGGGTATGCCACTGAAGCTTTCTTT.